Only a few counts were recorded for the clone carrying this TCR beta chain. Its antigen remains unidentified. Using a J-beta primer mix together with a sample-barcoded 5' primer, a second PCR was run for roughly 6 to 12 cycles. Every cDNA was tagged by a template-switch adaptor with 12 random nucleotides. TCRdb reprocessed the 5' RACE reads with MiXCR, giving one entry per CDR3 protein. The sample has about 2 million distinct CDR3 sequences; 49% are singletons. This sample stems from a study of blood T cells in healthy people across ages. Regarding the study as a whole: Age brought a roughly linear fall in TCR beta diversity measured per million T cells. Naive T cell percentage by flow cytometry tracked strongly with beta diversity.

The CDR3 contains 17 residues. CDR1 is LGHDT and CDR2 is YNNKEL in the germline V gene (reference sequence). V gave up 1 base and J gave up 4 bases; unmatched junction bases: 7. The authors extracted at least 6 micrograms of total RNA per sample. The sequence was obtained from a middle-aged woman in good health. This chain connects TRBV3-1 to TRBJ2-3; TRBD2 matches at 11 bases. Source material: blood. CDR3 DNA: TGTGCCAGCAGCCAAGTTCGAGGGACTAGCGGCCCAGATACGCAGTATTTT. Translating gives CASSQVRGTSGPDTQYF.